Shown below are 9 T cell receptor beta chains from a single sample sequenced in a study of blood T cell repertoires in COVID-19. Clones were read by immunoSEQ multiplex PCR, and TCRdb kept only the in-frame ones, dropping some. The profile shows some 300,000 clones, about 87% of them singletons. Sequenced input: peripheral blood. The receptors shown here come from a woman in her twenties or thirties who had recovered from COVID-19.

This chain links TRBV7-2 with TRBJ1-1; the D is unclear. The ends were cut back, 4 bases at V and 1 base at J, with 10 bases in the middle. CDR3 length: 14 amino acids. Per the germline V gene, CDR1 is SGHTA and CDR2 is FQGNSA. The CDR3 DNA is TGTGCCAGCAGCTGGGAGAGGAAGAACACTGAAGCTTTCTTT. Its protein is CASSWERKNTEAFF. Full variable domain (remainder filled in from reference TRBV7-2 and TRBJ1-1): GAGVSQSPSNKVTEKGKDVELRCDPISGHTALYWYRQSLGQGLEFLIYFQGNSAPDKSGLPSDRFSAERTGGSVSTLTIQRTQQEDSAVYLCASSWERKNTEAFFGQGTRLTVV.

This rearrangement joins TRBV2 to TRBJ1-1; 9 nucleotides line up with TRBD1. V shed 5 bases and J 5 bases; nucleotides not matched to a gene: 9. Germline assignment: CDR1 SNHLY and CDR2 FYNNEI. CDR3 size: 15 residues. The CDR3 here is CASSLPGQGPTEAFF. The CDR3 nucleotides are TGTGCCAGCAGTCTTCCGGGACAGGGCCCTACTGAAGCTTTCTTT.

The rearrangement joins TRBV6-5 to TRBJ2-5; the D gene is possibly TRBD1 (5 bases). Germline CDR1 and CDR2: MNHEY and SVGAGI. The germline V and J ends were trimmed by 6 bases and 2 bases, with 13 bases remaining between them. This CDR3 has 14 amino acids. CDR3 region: CASRGLGQQETQYF. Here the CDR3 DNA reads TGTGCCAGCAGGGGATTAGGACAACAAGAGACCCAGTACTTC.

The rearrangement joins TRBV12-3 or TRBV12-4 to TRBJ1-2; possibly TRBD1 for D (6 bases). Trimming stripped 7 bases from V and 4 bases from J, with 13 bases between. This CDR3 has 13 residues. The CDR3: CASTSGESYGYTF. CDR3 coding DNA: TGTGCCAGCACCTCAGGGGAGTCCTATGGCTACACCTTC.

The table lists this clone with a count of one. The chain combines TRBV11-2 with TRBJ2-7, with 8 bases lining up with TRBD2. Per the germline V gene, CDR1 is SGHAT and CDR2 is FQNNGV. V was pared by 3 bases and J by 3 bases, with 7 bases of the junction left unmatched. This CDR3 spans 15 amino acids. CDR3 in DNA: TGTGCCAGCAGCTTTCCGACTAGCGTGGGCTACGAGCAGTACTTC. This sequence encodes CASSFPTSVGYEQYF.

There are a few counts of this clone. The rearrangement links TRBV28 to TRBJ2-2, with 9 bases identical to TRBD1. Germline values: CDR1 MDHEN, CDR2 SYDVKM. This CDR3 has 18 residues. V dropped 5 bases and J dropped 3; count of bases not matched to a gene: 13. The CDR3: CASSEDRGRMGYTGELFF. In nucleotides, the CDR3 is TGTGCCAGCAGTGAGGACAGGGGTCGGATGGGGTACACCGGGGAGCTGTTTTTT. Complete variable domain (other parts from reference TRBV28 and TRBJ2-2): DVKVTQSSRYLVKRTGEKVFLECVQDMDHENMFWYRQDPGLGLRLIYFSYDVKMKEKGDIPEGYSVSREKKERFSLILESASTNQTSMYLCASSEDRGRMGYTGELFFGEGSRLTVL.

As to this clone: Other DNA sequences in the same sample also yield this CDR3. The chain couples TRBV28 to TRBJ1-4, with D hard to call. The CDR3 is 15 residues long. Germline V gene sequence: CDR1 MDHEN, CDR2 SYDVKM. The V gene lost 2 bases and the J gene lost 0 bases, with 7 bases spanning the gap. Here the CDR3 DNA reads TGTGCCAGCAGTTTAGTCTCAGCAACTAATGAAAAACTGTTTTTT. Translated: CASSLVSATNEKLFF.

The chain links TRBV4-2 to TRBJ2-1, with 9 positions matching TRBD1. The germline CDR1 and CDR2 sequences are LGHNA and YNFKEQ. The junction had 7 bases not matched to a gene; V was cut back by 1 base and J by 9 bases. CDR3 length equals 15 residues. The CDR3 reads CASSQVGQGMVEQFF. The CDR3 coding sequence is TGTGCCAGCAGCCAAGTGGGACAGGGTATGGTTGAGCAGTTCTTC.

Written as DNA, the CDR3 is TGTGCCAGCAGCCTAGACAGTCGCCACGTAAATGAGCAGTTCTTC. Its translation is CASSLDSRHVNEQFF. The V gene is TRBV7-9, the J gene TRBJ2-1; TRBD1 might be the D (5 bases). Germline-derived CDR1 and CDR2 are SEHNR and FQNEAQ (reference sequence). The CDR3 runs to 15 residues. Between the trimmed V and J ends, which lost 5 bases and 7 bases, there was a span of 18 bases.